This entry concerns a single T cell receptor (beta chain). Its antigen is undetermined. The data stem from a study of T cell responses to AZD1222 COVID-19 vaccine. Findings of the study overall: At study baseline, merely roughly 6 AZD1222 recipients were seropositive. The sample set comprised mostly white British donors with more females, and clonal diversity was possibly underestimated. It was only after the peak T cell response that any repertoires were sampled.

Repertoires were generated with immunoSEQ multiplex PCR, while TCRdb's copy carries only in-frame clones and drops some. The table records about 160,000 clones, roughly nine tenths of them present only once. V was clipped by 1 base and J by 6 bases, with 12 bases between them. Germline V lookup: CDR1 MNHEY, CDR2 SMNVEV (reference sequence). The CDR3 has 15 amino acids. This material consisted of peripheral blood, taken on day 0 of AZD1222 vaccination. The receptor's source is an adult in good health. The V gene is TRBV27, the J gene TRBJ1-4; D may be TRBD1 (5 bases). DNA of the CDR3: TGTGCCAGCAGTTTATTAGGGGTTGGGGATGAAAAACTGTTTTTT. It codes for CASSLLGVGDEKLFF.